This T cell receptor (beta chain) was retrieved from a study of blood T cell repertoires in COVID-19. With V trimmed by 3 bases and J by 5 bases, 6 bases remained unmatched. The CDR3 consists of 15 residues. CDR1 is MDHEN and CDR2 is SYDVKM in the germline V gene. This clone was detected once. The Seattle patients, enrolled during active infection, were followed longitudinally. TCRdb's table, derived via immunoSEQ multiplex PCR, lists solely in-frame clones and lacks some. In the table there are some 180,000 clones, around 81% of which are singletons. What was sequenced was peripheral blood. The TCR was taken from a woman aged 40-49 years with COVID-19, enrolled during active disease. V gene TRBV28 combines with J gene TRBJ2-2; 7 positions agree with TRBD1. The CDR3 region is CASSLGTENTGELFF. CDR3 bases: TGTGCCAGCAGTTTGGGGACAGAGAATACCGGGGAGCTGTTTTTT.